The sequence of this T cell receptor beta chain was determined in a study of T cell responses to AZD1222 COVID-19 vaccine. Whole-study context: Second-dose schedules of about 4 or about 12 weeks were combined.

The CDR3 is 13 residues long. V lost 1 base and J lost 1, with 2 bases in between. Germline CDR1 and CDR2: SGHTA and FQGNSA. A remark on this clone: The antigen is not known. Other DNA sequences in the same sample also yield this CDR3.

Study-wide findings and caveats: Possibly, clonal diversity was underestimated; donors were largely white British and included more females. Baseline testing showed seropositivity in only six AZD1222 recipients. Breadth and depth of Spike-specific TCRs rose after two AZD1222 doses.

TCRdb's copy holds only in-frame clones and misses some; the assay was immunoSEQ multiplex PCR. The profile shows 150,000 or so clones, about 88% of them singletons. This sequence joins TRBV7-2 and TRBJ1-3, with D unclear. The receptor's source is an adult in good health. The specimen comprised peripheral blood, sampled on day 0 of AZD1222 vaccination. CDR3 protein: CASSLVSGNTIYF. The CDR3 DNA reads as TGTGCCAGCAGCTTAGTATCTGGAAACACCATATATTTT.